The sequence of this TCR beta chain was determined in a study of tumor-infiltrating lymphocytes in primary liver carcinoma. Overall study context: Productive TCRbeta reads per sample were roughly 3.5 to 8 million, not differing by tissue.

The CDR3 runs to 14 residues. CDR1 is SGHVS, CDR2 FQNEAQ, per germline. V was clipped by 8 bases and J by 2 bases, with 14 bases between them. Details on this clonotype: A clone one base away is much larger, so this may be a read error.

Unsorted bulk tissue of about 19-31 mg yielded co-extracted RNA and DNA. Patients carried chronic HBV infection without prior treatment. TCR beta cDNA was reverse-transcribed from around 0.55 ug of total RNA. The reaction used a constant-region primer and ProtoScript II reverse transcriptase. Researchers made the TCR beta libraries by running three nested multiplex PCR rounds with slightly modified ARM-PCR. Running 10 cycles apiece, the first two PCR rounds relied on TRBV1-TRBV30 forward primers together with a C-beta reverse primer. TCRdb used MiXCR to reprocess the multiplex PCR reads, holding one entry per CDR3 protein. The table shows about 66,000 distinct CDR3 sequences, with roughly 70% occurring only once.

The sequenced sample consisted of liver tumor tissue from sampling region 4. Subset noted: tumor region T4, right-lateral pole. This TCR derives from a man aged 35 to 55 with primary liver carcinoma and hepatitis B virus infection. This rearrangement joins TRBV7-8 to TRBJ2-3, with a possible D match to TRBD2 (6 bases). This CDR3 reads CASGISGYTDTQYF. CDR3 coding DNA: TGTGCCAGCGGCATTAGCGGATACACAGATACGCAGTATTTT.